This passage covers 6 T cell receptor beta chains from one sample sequenced in a study of read filtering for tumor transcriptome and immune sequencing. The library was built from about 370 ng RNA with molecular barcoded adaptors for alpha/delta and beta/gamma chains. TCRdb analysed the reads with MiXCR anew, one entry per CDR3 protein. This table has around 130,000 distinct CDR3 sequences, approximately 13% appearing once. The sequencing input was a population of CD138-negative cells sorted from bone marrow. The source is a donor over 35 with multiple myeloma.

This clonotype was observed at least ten times. J is TRBJ2-1 and V is TRBV12-3 or TRBV12-4, with D perhaps matching TRBD2 (6 bases). With 5 bases removed from V and 0 bases from J, the gap between germline ends came to 11 bases. The CDR3 consists of 15 residues. The CDR3 DNA follows: TGTGCCAGCAGTCCTAGCGTAAGCTCCTACAATGAGCAGTTCTTC. Translating gives CASSPSVSSYNEQFF.

This clonotype showed up many times. This chain uses TRBV5-1 with TRBJ2-1; the D gene is possibly TRBD1 (5 bases). This CDR3 has 13 residues. Trimming took off 2 bases at V and 8 bases at J, with 11 bases between the two ends. Looked up from germline, CDR1 is SGHRS and CDR2 is YFSETQ. The CDR3 reads CASSFQGVDEQFF. CDR3 in DNA: TGCGCCAGCAGCTTCCAGGGTGTAGATGAGCAGTTCTTC.

In its sample, this clonotype was seen many times. This chain joins TRBV6-5 and TRBJ1-1; no definite D call. This CDR3 comprises 13 residues. V gave up 2 bases and J gave up 0 bases, with 4 bases separating them. Germline loops: CDR1 MNHEY, CDR2 SVGAGI. The DNA of the CDR3 is TGTGCCAGCAGTTACCGTGTGAACACTGAAGCTTTCTTT. This gives the protein CASSYRVNTEAFF.

This clonotype was recorded many times. The DNA for the CDR3 is TGTGCCAGCAGCTTAGAGATGGGAGCCGGGAATGAGCAGTTCTTC. It translates to CASSLEMGAGNEQFF. The chain carries TRBV7-2 and TRBJ2-1; D is perhaps TRBD2 (5 bases). There are 15 residues in the CDR3. CDR1 is SGHTA and CDR2 is FQGNSA in the germline V gene. V gave up 1 base and J gave up 7 bases, with 14 bases separating them.

This clonotype came up many times. The chain recombines TRBV28 with TRBJ2-7; 10 bases are a match to TRBD2. This CDR3 is 17 amino acids long. The germline CDR1 and CDR2 sequences are MDHEN and SYDVKM. With V trimmed by 3 bases and J by 0 bases, 8 bases remained unmatched. In nucleotides, the CDR3 is TGTGCCAGCAGTTTTTCTCCTAGCGGGAGTTTCTCCTACGAGCAGTACTTC. This codes for CASSFSPSGSFSYEQYF. Variable domain in full (rest from reference TRBV28 and TRBJ2-7): DVKVTQSSRYLVKRTGEKVFLECVQDMDHENMFWYRQDPGLGLRLIYFSYDVKMKEKGDIPEGYSVSREKKERFSLILESASTNQTSMYLCASSFSPSGSFSYEQYFGPGTRLTVT.

This clonotype has ten or more counts. The chain recombines TRBV5-1 with TRBJ1-1; D is unclear. Trimming cost V 2 bases and J 2 bases, with 13 bases left between them. This CDR3 has 15 residues. Germline V CDR1 and CDR2: SGHRS, YFSETQ. CDR3 residues: CASSFLLGRNTEAFF. The CDR3 DNA follows: TGCGCCAGCAGCTTTCTCCTTGGACGTAACACTGAAGCTTTCTTT.